The rows below give T cell receptor beta chains drawn from one sample of a study of T cells after yellow fever vaccination. TCRdb reanalysed the 5' RACE reads using MiXCR and keeps one entry per CDR3 protein. The sample lists 150,000 to 200,000 distinct CDR3 sequences, approximately 9.9% occurring once. The sequencing here drew on CD8+ T cells sorted from PBMCs, taken 45 days after the yellow fever booster vaccination. The receptors shown here come from a man aged 18 to 29 who received the YFV17D yellow fever vaccine. CDR3s include the opening cysteine and the closing phenylalanine or tryptophan. The D gene is left open where the match is weak. Where a row states a size, it is once, few, many or the class of an expanded clone; other rows omit it.

TRBJ1-2	.	TRBV7-9	few	TGTGCCAGCAGCCCTACTAGTGACTATGGCTACACCTTC	CASSPTSDYGYTF
TRBJ1-1	.	TRBV28	.	TGTGCCAGCAGTGCGGGTTACATGAACACTGAAGCTTTCTTT	CASSAGYMNTEAFF
TRBJ1-6	.	TRBV6-2/TRBV6-3	.	TGTGCCAGCAGCAGACAGGACACTACCGAGTGGTCACCCCTCCACTTT	CASSRQDTTEWSPLHF
TRBJ1-5	.	TRBV10-2	many	TGCGCCAGCAGTGAGAATCCAGGAAATAGCAATCAGCCCCAGCATTTT	CASSENPGNSNQPQHF
TRBJ1-1	.	TRBV30	.	TGTGCCTGGAGCCACCACCTTACTGAAGCTTTCTTT	CAWSHHLTEAFF
TRBJ2-5	TRBD2	TRBV12-3/TRBV12-4	many	TGTGCCAGCACCCCTTTAGCGGGGGGGCGGGGGACCCAGTACTTC	CASTPLAGGRGTQYF
TRBJ2-7	TRBD1	TRBV20-1	.	TGCAGTGCTAGAGTCGAACAGGGGGCTCCCTACGAGCAGTACTTC	CSARVEQGAPYEQYF
TRBJ2-3	TRBD2	TRBV4-2	.	TGTGCCAGCAGCGTCGAGCGGGGGGGCACAGATACGCAGTATTTT	CASSVERGGTDTQYF
TRBJ2-2	.	TRBV4-1	.	TGCGCCAGCAGCCAAGTTGGCCGAGCGAACACCGGGGAGCTGTTTTTT	CASSQVGRANTGELFF
TRBJ1-2	TRBD1	TRBV6-4	.	TGTGCCAGCAGTGACTCAGGGACAGTTGGCTACACCTTC	CASSDSGTVGYTF
TRBJ1-4	TRBD1	TRBV5-1	.	TGCGCCAGCAGCCCGAGACAGGGCCCGACTAATGAAAAACTGTTTTTT	CASSPRQGPTNEKLFF
TRBJ2-1	.	TRBV27	many	TGTGCCAGCAGTTTATCCGGGGGCCCGTACAATGAGCAGTTCTTC	CASSLSGGPYNEQFF
TRBJ2-5	.	TRBV28	.	TGTGCCAGCGGAGACGGAACCGGAGGGGAGACCCAGTACTTC	CASGDGTGGETQYF
TRBJ2-3	.	TRBV29-1	many	TGCAGCGTTGAAGACCGGGTTGGCACGCAGTATTTT	CSVEDRVGTQYF
TRBJ2-2	TRBD2	TRBV9	.	TGTGCCAGCAGCGGGCCAAATCCGGGACTAGCGAACACCGGGGAGCTGTTTTTT	CASSGPNPGLANTGELFF
TRBJ1-1	.	TRBV18	few	TGTGCCAGCTCACCTGAGCAGGGGCACACTGAAGCTTTCTTT	CASSPEQGHTEAFF
TRBJ2-7	.	TRBV4-3	.	TGCGCCAGCAGCCAAGTGCAGGGGTTCGGCGAGCAGTACTTC	CASSQVQGFGEQYF
TRBJ2-7	.	TRBV20-1	.	TGCAGTGGGCGAGGCCGGGGGTTCTACGAGCAGTACTTC	CSGRGRGFYEQYF
TRBJ1-2	.	TRBV5-1	many	TGCGCCAGCCACCGAGGACGGGGCTATGGCTACACCTTC	CASHRGRGYGYTF
TRBJ2-7	.	TRBV21-1	.	TGTGCCAGCAGCTGGGCTGAGCCAAACTTGGGCTACGAGCAGTACTTC	CASSWAEPNLGYEQYF
TRBJ2-5	.	TRBV5-1	few	TGCGCCAGCAGCTTGGGCAGGGTCCAAGAGACCCAGTACTTC	CASSLGRVQETQYF
TRBJ2-7	.	TRBV20-1	.	TGCAGTGCTAGACATACCGGGACTACAGGGTACGAGCAGTACTTC	CSARHTGTTGYEQYF
TRBJ2-2	.	TRBV4-3	few	TGCGCCAGCAGCCCACAGGGCCGCGGCACCGGGGAGCTGTTTTTT	CASSPQGRGTGELFF
TRBJ1-4	.	TRBV4-3	.	TGCGCCAGCAGCCAAGAGCTCCCCAGAACAGTTACACTGAATGAAAAACTGTTTTTT	CASSQELPRTVTLNEKLFF
TRBJ1-5	.	TRBV7-9	few	TGTGCCAGCAGCCACCCCGACGGGGGCCAGCATTTT	CASSHPDGGQHF
TRBJ2-5	TRBD1	TRBV7-9	.	TGTGCCAGCAGCTTAGAGTACGAGACAGGGAATCAAGAGACCCAGTACTTC	CASSLEYETGNQETQYF
TRBJ2-1	.	TRBV4-3	.	TGCGCCAGCAGCCAAGAGGCCAGGGTTTCCTACAATGAGCAGTTCTTC	CASSQEARVSYNEQFF
TRBJ2-2	.	TRBV29-1	many	TGCAGCGGAACCAGGGGGGATACCGGGGAGCTGTTTTTT	CSGTRGDTGELFF
TRBJ2-1	.	TRBV15	.	TGTGCCACCAGCCCCAGAAGGGCGGGCTACAATGAGCAGTTCTTC	CATSPRRAGYNEQFF
TRBJ1-6	.	TRBV4-1	few	TGCGCCAGCAGCCAACCCGGGACCGGGAGCTCCTATAATTCACCCCTCCACTTT	CASSQPGTGSSYNSPLHF
TRBJ2-5	TRBD1	TRBV12-3/TRBV12-4	.	TGTGCCAGCAGCCCGACAGGGTGGCAAGAGACCCAGTACTTC	CASSPTGWQETQYF
TRBJ2-5	.	TRBV5-1	many	TGCGCCAGGAAGGGACTCCTCGGGGGAGAGACCCAGTACTTC	CARKGLLGGETQYF
TRBJ2-2	TRBD1	TRBV29-1	many	TGCAGCGTTTCTACAGGGGGAGCCGGGGAGCTGTTTTTT	CSVSTGGAGELFF
TRBJ1-2	.	TRBV19	once	TGTGCCAGTAGTATCGGTCGGGGGATCTATGGCTACACCTTC	CASSIGRGIYGYTF
TRBJ2-2	TRBD2	TRBV6-4	few	TGTGCCAGCAGCCCTCGCGGGGGATACACCGGGGAGCTGTTTTTT	CASSPRGGYTGELFF
TRBJ2-5	.	TRBV7-3	.	TGTGCCAGCAGCTTAATGGGGAGAGTAGGGCAAGAGACCCAGTACTTC	CASSLMGRVGQETQYF
TRBJ1-1	.	TRBV29-1	.	TGCAGCGTTCTAATCGGGGGGGCTGAAGCTTTCTTT	CSVLIGGAEAFF
TRBJ2-7	.	TRBV7-9	many	TGTGCCAGCAGCTTAGCCGCCTCGAGGGGACGAGGGTCCTACGAGCAGTACTTC	CASSLAASRGRGSYEQYF
TRBJ2-2	TRBD2	TRBV7-2	.	TGTGCCAGCAGCCCGGTCCATCCGGGGGGGACCGGGGAGCTGTTTTTT	CASSPVHPGGTGELFF
TRBJ1-2	.	TRBV2	many	TGTGCCAGCAGTGAAACATGGGGGGCTAACTATGGCTACACCTTC	CASSETWGANYGYTF
TRBJ1-5	TRBD1	TRBV6-5	few	TGTGCCAGCAGACCGGGACAGAATCAGCCCCAGCATTTT	CASRPGQNQPQHF
TRBJ1-3	.	TRBV4-1	.	TGCGCCAGCAGCCAAGAATGGATGGTTGGGGGCTCTGGAAACACCATATATTTT	CASSQEWMVGGSGNTIYF
TRBJ2-7	.	TRBV20-1	.	TGCAGTGCTAGGTTCGGCGACTACGAGCAGTACTTC	CSARFGDYEQYF